Here is one TCR beta chain with its context. This table comes from immunoSEQ multiplex PCR, and its TCRdb copy is limited to in-frame clones, with some not included. The sample holds about 160,000 clones, 85% seen once. This sample stems from a study of blood T cell repertoires in COVID-19. Germline V lookup: CDR1 GTSNPN, CDR2 SVGIG (reference sequence). The CDR3 runs to 15 residues. Trimming at V came to 3 bases and at J to 3 bases, leaving 10 bases not matched to a gene. Specimen: peripheral blood. The clonotype was recovered from a human donor with acute or convalescent COVID-19. The donor label of this sample is uncertain. This rearrangement joins TRBV30 to TRBJ1-1; 7 bases are shared with TRBD1. This CDR3 is CAWRGQNTRDTEAFF. The CDR3 DNA reads TGTGCCTGGAGGGGACAGAATACACGGGACACTGAAGCTTTCTTT.